The clone carrying this TCR beta chain has more than one count but fewer than ten. Its antigen remains unidentified. The data are from a study of molecular identifiers for immune sequencing clone quantification. Overall study findings and caveats: Over 98% of effector molecules, but under 1% in naive cells, were held by clones with more than 20 RNA copies. Jurkat TCR RNA spiked in from one cell (amid roughly 970,000 naive cells) was reportedly detectable.

Listed TCR primers, together with previously described methods, were used for the bulk TCR libraries. TCRdb used MiXCR to reprocess the PCR reads, holding one entry per CDR3 protein. The repertoire holds hundreds of thousands of distinct CDR3 sequences, with about 25% as singletons. The CDR3 has 18 amino acids. V lost 0 bases to trimming and J lost 10 bases; unmatched junction nucleotides: 15. Germline V gene sequence: CDR1 MGHRA, CDR2 YSYEKL. Sorting captured naive CD8 T cells as CD8+CD4-CCR7+CD45RA+. The sequence was obtained from a human donor in good health. Some libraries in this study had Jurkat cell RNA spiked in. Material for sequencing was naive CD8+ T cells from blood, with Jurkat cell RNA spiked in. Documented subset: FACS-sorted CD8+CD4-CCR7+CD45RA+ naive T cells. V usage is TRBV4-1 and J usage is TRBJ2-1, with 10 bases fitting TRBD2. CDR3 sequence: CASSQEGGASGGAYEQFF. The CDR3 bases are TGCGCCAGCAGCCAAGAAGGCGGGGCTAGCGGGGGAGCCTACGAGCAGTTCTTC.